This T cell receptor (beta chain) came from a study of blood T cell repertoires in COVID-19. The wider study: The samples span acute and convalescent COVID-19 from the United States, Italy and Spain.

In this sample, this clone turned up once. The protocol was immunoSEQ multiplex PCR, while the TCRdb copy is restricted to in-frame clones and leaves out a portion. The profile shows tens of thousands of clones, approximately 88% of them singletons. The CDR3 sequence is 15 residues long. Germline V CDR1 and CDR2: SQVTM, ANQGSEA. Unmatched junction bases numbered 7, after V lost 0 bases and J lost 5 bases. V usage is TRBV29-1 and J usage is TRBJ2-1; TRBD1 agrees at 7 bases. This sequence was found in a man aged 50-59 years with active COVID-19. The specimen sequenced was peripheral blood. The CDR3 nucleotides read TGCAGCGTTGAAGACCCGACAGGGAGCCACAATGAGCAGTTCTTC. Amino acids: CSVEDPTGSHNEQFF.